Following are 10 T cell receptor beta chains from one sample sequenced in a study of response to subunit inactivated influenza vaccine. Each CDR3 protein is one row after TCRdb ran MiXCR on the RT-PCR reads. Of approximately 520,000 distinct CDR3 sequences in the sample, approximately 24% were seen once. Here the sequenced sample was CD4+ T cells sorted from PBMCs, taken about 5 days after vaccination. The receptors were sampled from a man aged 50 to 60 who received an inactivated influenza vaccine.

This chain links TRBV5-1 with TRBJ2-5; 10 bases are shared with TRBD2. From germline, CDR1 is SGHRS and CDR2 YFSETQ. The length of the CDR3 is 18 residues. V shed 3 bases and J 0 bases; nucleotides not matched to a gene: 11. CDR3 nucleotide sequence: TGCGCCAGCAGCTGGAGGACTAGCGGAGGGGGGTACCAAGAGACCCAGTACTTC. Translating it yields CASSWRTSGGGYQETQYF.

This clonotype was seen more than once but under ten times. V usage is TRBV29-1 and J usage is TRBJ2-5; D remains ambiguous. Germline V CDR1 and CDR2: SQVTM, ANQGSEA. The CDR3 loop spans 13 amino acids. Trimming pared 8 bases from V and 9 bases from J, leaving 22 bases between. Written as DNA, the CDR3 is TGCAGCACCGTACCACAGAGGCGCGAGGCCCAGTACTTC. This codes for CSTVPQRREAQYF.

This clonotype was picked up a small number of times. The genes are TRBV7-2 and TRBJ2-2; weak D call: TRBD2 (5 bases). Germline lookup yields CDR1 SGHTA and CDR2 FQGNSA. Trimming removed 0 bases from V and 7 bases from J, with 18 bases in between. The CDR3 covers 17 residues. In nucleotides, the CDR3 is TGTGCCAGCAGCTTAGCGTTCCTAGCTCAAATCGGCGGGGAGCTGTTTTTT. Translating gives CASSLAFLAQIGGELFF.

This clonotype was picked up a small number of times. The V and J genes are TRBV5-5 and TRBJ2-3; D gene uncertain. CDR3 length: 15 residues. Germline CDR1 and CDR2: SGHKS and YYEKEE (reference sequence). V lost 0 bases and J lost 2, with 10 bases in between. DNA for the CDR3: TGTGCCAGCAGCTTGGGACGCTTGTCCACAGATACGCAGTATTTT. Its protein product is CASSLGRLSTDTQYF.

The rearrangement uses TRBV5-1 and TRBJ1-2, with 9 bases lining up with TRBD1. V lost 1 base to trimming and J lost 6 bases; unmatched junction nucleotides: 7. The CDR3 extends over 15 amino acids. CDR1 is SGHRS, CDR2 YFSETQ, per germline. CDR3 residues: CASSLTGTGRNGYTF. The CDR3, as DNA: TGCGCCAGCAGCTTGACCGGGACAGGGCGCAATGGCTACACCTTC.

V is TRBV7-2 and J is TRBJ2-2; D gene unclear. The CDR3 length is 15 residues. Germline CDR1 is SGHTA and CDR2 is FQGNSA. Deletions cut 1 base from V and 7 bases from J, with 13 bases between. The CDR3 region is CASSLGTRVFGELFF. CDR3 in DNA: TGTGCCAGCAGCTTAGGTACACGGGTTTTCGGGGAGCTGTTTTTT.

The CDR3 nucleotides read TGCAGCGTTGAAGACGAAATGGCCGGACAGGTCACAGATACGCAGTATTTT. This gives the protein CSVEDEMAGQVTDTQYF. The chain links TRBV29-1 to TRBJ2-3, with 7 positions matching TRBD1. Germline CDR1 is SQVTM and CDR2 is ANQGSEA. The CDR3 totals 17 residues. With V trimmed by 0 bases and J by 2 bases, 11 bases remained unmatched.

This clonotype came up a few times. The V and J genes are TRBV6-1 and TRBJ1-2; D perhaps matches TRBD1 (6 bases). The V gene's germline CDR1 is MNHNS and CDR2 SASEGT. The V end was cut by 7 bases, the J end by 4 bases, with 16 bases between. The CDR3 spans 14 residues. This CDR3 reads CASTRTGGAYGYTF. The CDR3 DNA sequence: TGTGCCAGCACCAGGACGGGGGGGGCCTATGGCTACACCTTC.

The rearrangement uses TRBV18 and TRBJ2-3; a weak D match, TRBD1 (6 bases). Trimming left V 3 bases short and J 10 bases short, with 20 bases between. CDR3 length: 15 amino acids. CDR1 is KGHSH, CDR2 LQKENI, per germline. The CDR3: CASSPQGTADPPQYF. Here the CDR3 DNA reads TGTGCCAGCTCACCTCAGGGGACGGCAGACCCCCCGCAGTATTTT.

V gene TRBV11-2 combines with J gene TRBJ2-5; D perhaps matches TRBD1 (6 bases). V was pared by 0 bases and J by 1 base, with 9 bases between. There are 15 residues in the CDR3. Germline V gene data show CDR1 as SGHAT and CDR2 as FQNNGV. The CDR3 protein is CASSLDHRAQETQYF. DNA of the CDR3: TGTGCCAGCAGCTTAGACCACAGGGCCCAAGAGACCCAGTACTTC.